This is a list of T cell receptor beta chains from one sample in a study of blood T cell repertoires in COVID-19. Measured with immunoSEQ multiplex PCR; TCRdb has only the in-frame clones, and not every one. The sample consists of more than 200,000 clones, around 81% of them appearing once. Sequencing was performed on peripheral blood. The receptors here all came from a man aged 45-65 years with active or convalescent COVID-19. The CDR3 runs from the conserved cysteine through the conserved F or W. A D gene is named only where the DNA matches it firmly. Expanded clones get a size class; other rows say once, few or many, or leave the size out.

size	V	J	D	CDR3	DNA
-	TRBV6-7	TRBJ1-5	-	CASSYGRGRNQPQHF	TGTGCCAGCAGTTACGGGCGGGGGAGGAATCAGCCCCAGCATTTT
-	TRBV28	TRBJ1-5	-	CASSLFPVGDGQPQHF	TGTGCCAGCAGTTTGTTCCCGGTAGGGGATGGACAGCCCCAGCATTTT
-	TRBV7-9	TRBJ1-1	TRBD1	CASSLRQGINTEAFF	TGTGCCAGCAGCTTAAGACAGGGGATCAACACTGAAGCTTTCTTT
-	TRBV19	TRBJ1-2	TRBD1	CASSGDRWIYGYTF	TGTGCCAGTAGTGGGGACAGGTGGATCTATGGCTACACCTTC
-	TRBV5-4	TRBJ1-2	-	CASSLIGANYGYTF	TGTGCCAGCAGCTTGATTGGGGCAAACTATGGCTACACCTTC
-	TRBV6-6	TRBJ1-2	-	CASSYSKGNYGYTF	TGTGCCAGCAGTTACTCGAAGGGGAACTATGGCTACACCTTC
-	TRBV3-1/TRBV3-2	TRBJ2-7	-	CASSQVLTAYEQYF	TGTGCCAGCAGCCAAGTTCTGACAGCCTACGAGCAGTACTTC
-	TRBV28	TRBJ1-2	-	CASSSTAYGYTF	TGTGCCAGCAGTTCGACAGCCTATGGCTACACCTTC
-	TRBV30	TRBJ1-6	-	CAWCRGEGSPLHF	TGTGCCTGGTGCAGGGGTGAAGGTTCACCCCTCCACTTT
-	TRBV14	TRBJ1-6	TRBD1	CASSQPGTVNSPLHF	TGTGCCAGCAGCCAACCGGGGACAGTTAATTCACCCCTCCACTTT
-	TRBV30	TRBJ2-7	TRBD1	CAWSGDRDSVIQYF	TGTGCCTGGAGTGGGGACAGGGACTCGGTCATACAGTACTTC
-	TRBV4-3	TRBJ1-6	-	CASSQEGRGSSYNSPLHF	TGCGCCAGCAGCCAAGAGGGGAGGGGGAGCTCCTATAATTCACCCCTCCACTTT
-	TRBV9	TRBJ2-6	TRBD1	CASSVVGRGPGANVLTF	TGTGCCAGCAGCGTAGTCGGCAGGGGGCCTGGGGCCAACGTCCTGACTTTC
-	TRBV29-1	TRBJ2-4	-	CSVETGRTKNIQYF	TGCAGCGTTGAGACAGGGAGGACCAAAAACATTCAGTACTTC
-	TRBV4-3	TRBJ1-2	TRBD1	CASSLYTGTGGYGYTF	TGCGCCAGCAGCCTCTACACCGGGACAGGGGGATATGGCTACACCTTC
once	TRBV24-1	TRBJ2-3	TRBD2	CATSVRLAGGTTDTQYF	TGTGCCACCAGTGTGAGACTAGCGGGGGGGACAACAGATACGCAGTATTTT
-	TRBV5-6	TRBJ2-7	TRBD1	CASSYRGSSYEQYF	TGTGCCAGCAGCTACAGGGGGAGCTCCTACGAGCAGTACTTC
-	TRBV4-1	TRBJ2-3	-	CASSQETGFSTDTQYF	TGCGCCAGCAGCCAAGAGACGGGGTTTAGCACAGATACGCAGTATTTT
-	TRBV5-1	TRBJ1-4	-	CASSLVRERGEKLFF	TGCGCCAGCAGCTTGGTGCGAGAGCGTGGAGAAAAACTGTTTTTT
-	TRBV19	TRBJ2-2	-	CASSISGNTGELFF	TGTGCCAGTAGTATATCCGGTAACACCGGGGAGCTGTTTTTT
-	TRBV9	TRBJ1-1	TRBD1	CASSAGTGGKNTEAFF	TGTGCCAGCAGCGCCGGGACAGGGGGCAAGAACACTGAAGCTTTCTTT
-	TRBV11-2	TRBJ1-3	-	CASLRSGNTIYF	TGTGCCAGTCTGCGCTCTGGAAACACCATATATTTT
once	TRBV5-5	TRBJ2-3	TRBD1	CASRPGQGPDTQYF	TGTGCCAGCAGGCCGGGACAGGGCCCAGATACGCAGTATTTT
few	TRBV11-2	TRBJ1-6	-	CASSHRRFSSPLHF	TGTGCCAGCAGCCACCGCAGGTTTAGTTCACCCCTCCACTTT
-	TRBV6-5	TRBJ2-3	-	CASSSGLYTDTQYF	TGTGCCAGCAGTTCGGGACTCTACACAGATACGCAGTATTTT
-	TRBV4-3	TRBJ1-1	-	CASSQDLFTEAFF	TGCGCCAGCAGCCAAGATCTTTTCACTGAAGCTTTCTTT
few	TRBV10-1	TRBJ1-2	-	CATLNQDSLYGYTF	TGCGCCACCTTAAACCAGGACAGCCTATATGGCTACACCTTC
-	TRBV15	TRBJ2-7	TRBD2	CATSRDRGGGFLEQYF	TGTGCCACCAGCAGAGATAGAGGCGGGGGGTTCCTCGAGCAGTACTTC
-	TRBV5-6	TRBJ2-7	TRBD1	CASSFGTGTYEQYF	TGTGCCAGCAGCTTCGGGACAGGAACCTACGAGCAGTACTTC
-	TRBV27	TRBJ2-7	TRBD1	CASSHLGTVLYEQYF	TGTGCCAGCAGTCACCTCGGGACAGTCCTCTACGAGCAGTACTTC
-	TRBV7-2	TRBJ1-1	-	CASSLEFAGNTEAFF	TGTGCCAGCAGCTTAGAATTTGCCGGGAACACTGAAGCTTTCTTT
-	TRBV7-9	TRBJ1-1	-	CASSLVGRENTEAFF	TGTGCCAGCAGCTTAGTAGGCAGGGAAAACACTGAAGCTTTCTTT
-	TRBV28	TRBJ1-2	TRBD1	CASSSAGTGVYGYTF	TGTGCCAGCAGTTCCGCCGGGACAGGGGTCTATGGCTACACCTTC
once	TRBV3-1/TRBV3-2	TRBJ2-7	TRBD1	CASSHDDRAEQYF	TGTGCCAGCAGCCACGACGACAGGGCCGAGCAGTACTTC
-	TRBV4-3	TRBJ2-7	-	CASSQDMGRSYEQYF	TGCGCCAGCAGCCAAGATATGGGGCGCTCCTACGAGCAGTACTTC
-	TRBV18	TRBJ2-3	TRBD2	CASSPSTGTSGGDTDTQYF	TGTGCCAGCTCCCCATCAACCGGGACTAGCGGGGGTGACACAGATACGCAGTATTTT
-	TRBV29-1	TRBJ1-2	-	CSVLSGVPTYGYTF	TGCAGCGTCCTAAGCGGGGTCCCCACCTATGGCTACACCTTC
-	TRBV14	TRBJ2-1	TRBD2	CASSQGLAGRNQFF	TGTGCCAGCAGCCAGGGACTAGCGGGGCGGAATCAGTTCTTC
-	TRBV27	TRBJ1-1	-	CASLGGVNTEAFF	TGTGCCAGCTTAGGGGGGGTGAACACTGAAGCTTTCTTT
-	TRBV9	TRBJ2-3	-	CASSVDSSTDTQYF	TGTGCCAGCAGCGTAGACAGTAGCACAGATACGCAGTATTTT
-	TRBV3-1/TRBV3-2	TRBJ2-1	-	CASSQVIRGEYNEQFF	TGTGCCAGCAGCCAAGTAATTAGGGGCGAGTACAATGAGCAGTTCTTC
-	TRBV11-3	TRBJ2-7	-	CASSRQPSTEQYF	TGTGCCAGCAGCCGACAACCCTCCACAGAGCAGTACTTC
-	TRBV2	TRBJ1-1	-	CASESRGNTEAFF	TGTGCCAGCGAGTCCAGGGGTAACACTGAAGCTTTCTTT
-	TRBV2	TRBJ1-2	-	CATKGGALYGYTF	TGTGCCACCAAAGGGGGGGCGCTCTATGGCTACACCTTC
-	TRBV25-1	TRBJ1-5	TRBD1	CASSDQQGSDNQPQHF	TGTGCCAGCAGTGACCAACAGGGGAGCGACAATCAGCCCCAGCATTTT
-	TRBV15	TRBJ1-2	-	CATSSVQGYGYTF	TGTGCCACCAGCAGCGTACAGGGTTATGGCTACACCTTC
-	TRBV7-6	TRBJ2-5	TRBD2	CARTGTSGGSTQETQYF	TGTGCCAGGACGGGGACTAGCGGGGGGAGCACACAAGAGACCCAGTACTTC
-	TRBV5-1	TRBJ1-1	-	CASSLQMNTEAFF	TGCGCCAGCAGCTTGCAGATGAACACTGAAGCTTTCTTT
-	TRBV7-9	TRBJ1-1	TRBD1	CASSPDRGRMNTEAFF	TGTGCCAGCAGCCCAGACAGGGGGCGGATGAACACTGAAGCTTTCTTT
-	TRBV6-5	TRBJ1-3	TRBD1	CASSYQGAGGNTIYF	TGTGCCAGCAGTTATCAGGGGGCCGGAGGAAACACCATATATTTT
-	TRBV10-3	TRBJ2-7	TRBD1	CAISPDRGRRNEQYF	TGTGCCATCAGTCCGGACAGGGGGCGTAGAAACGAGCAGTACTTC
-	TRBV4-1	TRBJ2-1	-	CASSLNKAGYNEQFF	TGCGCCAGCAGCCTTAATAAGGCGGGCTACAATGAGCAGTTCTTC
-	TRBV19	TRBJ1-5	TRBD1	CASSNPGQGPSRAQHF	TGTGCCAGTAGTAACCCCGGACAGGGTCCTAGTCGCGCCCAGCATTTT
once	TRBV7-9	TRBJ2-1	TRBD1	CASTPGGLYNEQFF	TGTGCCAGCACCCCAGGGGGCCTCTACAATGAGCAGTTCTTC
-	TRBV18	TRBJ1-5	-	CASSARGGSNSNQPQHF	TGTGCCAGCTCAGCCAGAGGGGGATCGAATAGCAATCAGCCCCAGCATTTT
-	TRBV2	TRBJ1-5	-	CASSESSNSNQPQHF	TGTGCCAGCAGTGAATCCAGTAATAGCAATCAGCCCCAGCATTTT
-	TRBV2	TRBJ2-5	TRBD2	CASSEAGLAGLETQYF	TGTGCCAGCAGTGAAGCGGGACTAGCGGGGTTAGAGACCCAGTACTTC